A selection of T cell receptor beta chains follows, all from one sample in a study of cytomegalovirus exposure and HLA in healthy donors. Assay: immunoSEQ multiplex PCR; the TCRdb copy retains only in-frame clones and omits some. The sample has approximately 190,000 clones; roughly four fifths are singletons. Sample: PBMCs. These TCRs come from a woman in her forties or fifties in good health and CMV-seropositive. The CDR3 runs from the conserved cysteine through the conserved F or W. The D gene is left open where the match is weak. Clone size, where shown, is once, few, many, or a class for clones that have expanded.

cdr3_nt	cdr3_aa	d_call	v_call	j_call	clone_size
TGCAGCGTTAGGACAGGGGGGCGAAACGAGCAGTACTTC	CSVRTGGRNEQYF	TRBD1	TRBV29-1	TRBJ2-7	-
TGTGCCAGCAGCTTAGAGGGGCCTGGGGCCAACGTCCTGACTTTC	CASSLEGPGANVLTF	-	TRBV7-2	TRBJ2-6	-
TGTGCCAGCTCAACCACTAGCGGTACTTACAATGAGCAGTTCTTC	CASSTTSGTYNEQFF	TRBD2	TRBV18	TRBJ2-1	-
TGTGCCAGCAGCTTATACGGGGAGCACAGCACAGATACGCAGTATTTT	CASSLYGEHSTDTQYF	-	TRBV13	TRBJ2-3	-
TGCGCCAGCAGTGAAGGGCAGGGAAGGGAAAAACTGTTTTTT	CASSEGQGREKLFF	-	TRBV10-2	TRBJ1-4	-
TGTGCCAGCAGTTTACTTACAGGGAAAAGCCTCTACGAGCAGTACTTC	CASSLLTGKSLYEQYF	-	TRBV28	TRBJ2-7	once
TGTTCCAGCAGCTCTAGGGGTGGTAGCACTGAAGCTTTCTTT	CSSSSRGGSTEAFF	-	TRBV7-9	TRBJ1-1	-
TGTGCCAGCAGCAAAGGACATCTAGCGGGAGGGCCATTAGGGGGACTAGCCAAAAACATTCAGTACTTC	CASSKGHLAGGPLGGLAKNIQYF	-	TRBV21-1	TRBJ2-4	-
TGCGCCAGCAGCCAAGCCGGACAGGGGGCGCATGGCTACACCTTC	CASSQAGQGAHGYTF	TRBD1	TRBV4-1	TRBJ1-2	-
TGTGCCAGCAGGATGGAACAGAAAGTTAATCAGCCCCAGCATTTT	CASRMEQKVNQPQHF	-	TRBV2	TRBJ1-5	-
TGTGCCAGCTCACCACCGCGGGGGGCAACCTATAATTCACCCCTCCACTTT	CASSPPRGATYNSPLHF	-	TRBV18	TRBJ1-6	-
TGTGCCAGCAGTTTACCCGGACTAGCGGGAGTGTATGAGCAGTTCTTC	CASSLPGLAGVYEQFF	TRBD2	TRBV28	TRBJ2-1	once
TGTGCCAGCAGCCAGTCCGGGTCCTCCTACGAGCAGTACTTC	CASSQSGSSYEQYF	-	TRBV7-9	TRBJ2-7	-
TGTGCCAGCAGTGAAGGAAGGGGACTTAGAGGAGTATTGGACACTGAAGCTTTCTTT	CASSEGRGLRGVLDTEAFF	-	TRBV2	TRBJ1-1	-
TGCGCCAGCAGCTCGAGGGGACAGGGGTCCTACGAGCAGTACTTC	CASSSRGQGSYEQYF	TRBD1	TRBV5-1	TRBJ2-7	-
TGTGCCAGCAGCAAAATGAGCAGGGAGAACACTGAAGCTTTCTTT	CASSKMSRENTEAFF	-	TRBV21-1	TRBJ1-1	once
TGTGCCAGCAGCTTAGTAGTCGGGGAGCTGTTTTTT	CASSLVVGELFF	-	TRBV7-9	TRBJ2-2	-
TGTGCCAGCAGTTACTCCTGGACAGGGAATTCACCCCTCCACTTT	CASSYSWTGNSPLHF	TRBD1	TRBV6-5	TRBJ1-6	-
TGCGCCAGCAGCCAAGTTCGTACAAATGAGCAGTTCTTC	CASSQVRTNEQFF	-	TRBV4-1	TRBJ2-1	-
TGTGCCAGCAGTCCCGACAGGGTCGGCTACGAGCAGTACTTC	CASSPDRVGYEQYF	TRBD1	TRBV6-5	TRBJ2-7	-
TGTGCCAGCTCACCACCGGCCAGGGAGGGTACTGAGCAGTTCTTC	CASSPPAREGTEQFF	TRBD2	TRBV18	TRBJ2-1	-
TGTGCCAGCAGCCCCGGACTAGCGGGGCTAGGCACAGATACGCAGTATTTT	CASSPGLAGLGTDTQYF	TRBD2	TRBV2	TRBJ2-3	once
TGTTCCAGCAGCTTAGTTCAGGGGAAGACTGAAGCTTTCTTT	CSSSLVQGKTEAFF	-	TRBV7-9	TRBJ1-1	-
TGTGCCAGCAGTCTCCGGGACAGAGGTGGCTACACCTTC	CASSLRDRGGYTF	TRBD1	TRBV27	TRBJ1-2	-
TGCGCCAGCAGCCTCATGGGGGGGACAGGGGCAGATACGCAGTATTTT	CASSLMGGTGADTQYF	TRBD1	TRBV4-3	TRBJ2-3	few
TGTGCCAGCAGCTTCCTGACAGGGAGGTACGAGCAGTACTTC	CASSFLTGRYEQYF	-	TRBV5-6	TRBJ2-7	-
TGCGCCAGCAGCTTGATGGGGCCGGGACAGGGAGACGAAAAACTGTTTTTT	CASSLMGPGQGDEKLFF	TRBD1	TRBV5-1	TRBJ1-4	-
TGCGCCAGCAGCCAACCCCGGACAGGGGGCGGCGGGGAGCTGTTTTTT	CASSQPRTGGGGELFF	TRBD1	TRBV4-1	TRBJ2-2	-
TGTGCCAGCAGCGAAGGGCTAGCGAAGGAGCAGTACTTC	CASSEGLAKEQYF	-	TRBV6-5	TRBJ2-7	-
TGTGCCAGTAGTATAGGACTAGCGGGCGCGTCGGGGACCGGGGAGCTGTTTTTT	CASSIGLAGASGTGELFF	TRBD2	TRBV19	TRBJ2-2	-
TGTGCCAGCAGCTTAGCGGGACAAAGCTACGAGCAGTACTTC	CASSLAGQSYEQYF	-	TRBV7-9	TRBJ2-7	-
TGTGCCAGCAGTTTCCGCACAGAGAACACTGAAGCTTTCTTT	CASSFRTENTEAFF	-	TRBV28	TRBJ1-1	-
TGTGCCAGCAGTGAACCGCTAGGGAGGGTCCATGGCTACACCTTC	CASSEPLGRVHGYTF	-	TRBV6-1	TRBJ1-2	-
TGTGCCATCAGGGTGGACAGTAGCACAGATACGCAGTATTTT	CAIRVDSSTDTQYF	-	TRBV10-3	TRBJ2-3	few
TGTGCCAGCAGCCCGGACAGGGAGTTAGATACGCAGTATTTT	CASSPDRELDTQYF	TRBD1	TRBV2	TRBJ2-3	-
TGTGCCAGCAGCACGCGACAGGGATCGGACGAGCAGTACTTC	CASSTRQGSDEQYF	TRBD1	TRBV7-6	TRBJ2-7	few
TGCGCCAGCAGGGGGGGAGGCAGTCTTGGAAATGAGCAGTTCTTC	CASRGGGSLGNEQFF	-	TRBV5-1	TRBJ2-1	-
TGCGCCAGCAGCTTGTACTCTCGGGAGCAGTTCTTC	CASSLYSREQFF	-	TRBV5-1	TRBJ2-1	-
TGTGCCAGCAGCCCCGATCTGGGACTAGCGGGATACAATGAGCAGTTCTTC	CASSPDLGLAGYNEQFF	TRBD2	TRBV11-2	TRBJ2-1	once
TGCGCCAACCCCGGGGTGACCTACGAGCAGTACTTC	CANPGVTYEQYF	-	TRBV10-1	TRBJ2-7	-